This TCR beta chain stems from a study of cytotoxic CD8 clonotypes in ibrutinib-treated CLL. Study-wide background: Partial response occurred in approximately 24 patients and complete response in 2; at median roughly 74 months, approximately 14 remained remitted and some 12 progressed. The taking of response samples occurred after a median about 13 months of treatment, with a range of 6 to 36. Broader study findings: The study found clonality rose at ibrutinib response, then fell toward baseline at progression. Sustained-remission and progressing patients had different sampling times.

A word on this clone: The target antigen is unknown.

Assay used: immunoSEQ multiplex PCR; TCRdb lists only in-frame clones, some missing. This table holds 150,000 to 200,000 clones, more than 70% found once. This CDR3 is 16 amino acids long. V was cut by 1 base and J by 6 bases, with 19 bases left in between. CDR1 and CDR2 (germline): MNHEY, SVGAGI. V usage is TRBV6-5 and J usage is TRBJ2-7; D may be TRBD2 (6 bases). The sample here was PBMCs, taken at disease progression, from a patient treated with ibrutinib. The receptor's source is a human donor with chronic lymphocytic leukemia. The CDR3 spells CASSYYGGGTLGEQYF. As DNA, the CDR3 is TGTGCCAGCAGTTACTACGGGGGAGGCACCCTCGGCGAGCAGTACTTC.